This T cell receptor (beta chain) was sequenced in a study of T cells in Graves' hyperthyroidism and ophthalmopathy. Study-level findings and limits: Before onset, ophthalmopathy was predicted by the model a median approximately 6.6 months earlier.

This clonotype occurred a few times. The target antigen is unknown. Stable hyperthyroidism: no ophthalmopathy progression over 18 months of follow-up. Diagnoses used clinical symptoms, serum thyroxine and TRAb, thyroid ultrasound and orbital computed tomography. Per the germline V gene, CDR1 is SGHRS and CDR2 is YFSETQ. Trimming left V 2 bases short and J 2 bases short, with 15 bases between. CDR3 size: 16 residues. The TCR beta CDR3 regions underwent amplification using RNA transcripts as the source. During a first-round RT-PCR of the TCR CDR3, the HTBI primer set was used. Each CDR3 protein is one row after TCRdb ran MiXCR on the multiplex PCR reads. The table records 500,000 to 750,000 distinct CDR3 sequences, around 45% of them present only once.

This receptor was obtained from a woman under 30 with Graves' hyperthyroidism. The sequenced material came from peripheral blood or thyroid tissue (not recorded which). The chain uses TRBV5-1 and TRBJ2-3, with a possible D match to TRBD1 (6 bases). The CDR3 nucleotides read TGCGCCAGCAGCTTTCGGACAGCACCCCCCACAGATACGCAGTATTTT. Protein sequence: CASSFRTAPPTDTQYF.